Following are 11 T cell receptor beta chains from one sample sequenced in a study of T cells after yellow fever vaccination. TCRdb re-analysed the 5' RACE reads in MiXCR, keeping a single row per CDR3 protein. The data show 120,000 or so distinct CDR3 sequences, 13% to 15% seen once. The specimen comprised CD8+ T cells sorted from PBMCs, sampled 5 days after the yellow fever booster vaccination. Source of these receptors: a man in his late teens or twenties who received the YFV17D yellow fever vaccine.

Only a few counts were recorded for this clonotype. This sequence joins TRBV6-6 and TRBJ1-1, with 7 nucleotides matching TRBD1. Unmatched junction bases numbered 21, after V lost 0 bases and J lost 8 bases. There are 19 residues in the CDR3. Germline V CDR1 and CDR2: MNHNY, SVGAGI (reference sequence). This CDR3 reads CASSYSIVGTVTGLGEAFF. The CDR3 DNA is TGTGCCAGCAGTTACTCGATTGTGGGAACTGTGACAGGGCTAGGGGAAGCTTTCTTT.

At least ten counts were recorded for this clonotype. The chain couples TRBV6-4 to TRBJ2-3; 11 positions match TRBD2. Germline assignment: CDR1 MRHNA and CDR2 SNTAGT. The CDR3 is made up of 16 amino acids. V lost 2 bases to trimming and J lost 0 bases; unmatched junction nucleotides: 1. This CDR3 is CASSDLAGGSTDTQYF. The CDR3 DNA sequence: TGTGCCAGCAGTGACCTAGCGGGGGGTAGCACAGATACGCAGTATTTT.

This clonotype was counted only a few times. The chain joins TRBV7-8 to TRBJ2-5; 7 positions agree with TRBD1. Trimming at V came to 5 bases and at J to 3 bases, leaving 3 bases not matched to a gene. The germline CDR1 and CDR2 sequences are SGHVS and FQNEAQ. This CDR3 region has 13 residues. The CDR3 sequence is CASSVGTEETQYF. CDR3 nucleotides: TGTGCCAGCAGCGTCGGGACAGAAGAGACCCAGTACTTC.

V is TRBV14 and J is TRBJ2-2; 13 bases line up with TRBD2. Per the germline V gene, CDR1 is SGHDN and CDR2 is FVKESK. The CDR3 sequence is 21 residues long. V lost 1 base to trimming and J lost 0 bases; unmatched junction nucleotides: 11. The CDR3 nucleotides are TGTGCCAGCAGCCAAGTGCGGGGAAAGACTAGCGGGGGGTCGAACACCGGGGAGCTGTTTTTT. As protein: CASSQVRGKTSGGSNTGELFF.

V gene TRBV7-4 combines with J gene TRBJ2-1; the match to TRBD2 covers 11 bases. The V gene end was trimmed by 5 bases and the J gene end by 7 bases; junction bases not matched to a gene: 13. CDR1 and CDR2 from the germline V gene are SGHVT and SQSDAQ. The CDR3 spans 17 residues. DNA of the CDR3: TGTGCCAGCAGCGCGGACTCTCTAGCGGGGGGTGTTAATGAGCAGTTCTTC. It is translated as CASSADSLAGGVNEQFF.

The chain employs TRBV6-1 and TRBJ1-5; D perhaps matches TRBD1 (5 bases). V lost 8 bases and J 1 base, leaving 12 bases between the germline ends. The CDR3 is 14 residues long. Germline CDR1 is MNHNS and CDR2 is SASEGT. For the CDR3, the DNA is TGTGCCAGCCAGGGACTGCAGAGCAATCAGCCCCAGCATTTT. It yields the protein CASQGLQSNQPQHF.

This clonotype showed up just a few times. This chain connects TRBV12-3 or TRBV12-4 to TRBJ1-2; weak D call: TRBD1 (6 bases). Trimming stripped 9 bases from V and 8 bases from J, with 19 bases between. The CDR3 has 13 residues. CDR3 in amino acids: CASTPGGGAGYTF. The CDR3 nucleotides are TGTGCCAGTACCCCTGGCGGGGGCGCGGGCTACACCTTC.

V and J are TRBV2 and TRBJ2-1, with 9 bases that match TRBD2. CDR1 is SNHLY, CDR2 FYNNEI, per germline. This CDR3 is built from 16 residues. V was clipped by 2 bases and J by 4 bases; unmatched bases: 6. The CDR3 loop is CASSESASGGYNEQFF. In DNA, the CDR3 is TGTGCCAGCAGTGAATCGGCCAGCGGGGGGTACAATGAGCAGTTCTTC.

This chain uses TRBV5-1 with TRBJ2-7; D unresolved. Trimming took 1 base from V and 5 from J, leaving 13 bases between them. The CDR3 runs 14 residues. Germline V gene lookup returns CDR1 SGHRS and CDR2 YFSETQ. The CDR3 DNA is TGCGCCAGCAGCTTGAAGGCCCGGATCGACGAGCAGTACTTC. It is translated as CASSLKARIDEQYF.

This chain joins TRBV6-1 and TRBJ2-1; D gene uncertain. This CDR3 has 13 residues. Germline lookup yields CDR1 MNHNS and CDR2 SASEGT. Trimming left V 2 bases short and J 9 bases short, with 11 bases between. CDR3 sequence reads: CASSETTEVEQFF. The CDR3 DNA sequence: TGTGCCAGCAGTGAAACGACCGAGGTTGAGCAGTTCTTC.

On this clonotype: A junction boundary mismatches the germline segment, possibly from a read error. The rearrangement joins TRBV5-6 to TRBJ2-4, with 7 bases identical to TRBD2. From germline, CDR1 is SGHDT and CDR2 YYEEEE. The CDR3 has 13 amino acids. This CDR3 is CASSFGTVGRGDF. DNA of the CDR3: TGTGCCAGCAGCTTCGGGACTGTAGGCCGGGGGGACTTC.